This T cell receptor (beta chain) was recorded in a study of T cells after yellow fever vaccination. Study overall: Preparation of the low-cell-number fractions used SMART-Seq v4 Ultra Low Input. General study findings and limits: Clones from primary vaccination mostly reappeared after the booster (about 97% CD4, over 85% CD8). Only a small proportion of the clonotypes turned up in both the CD4 and the CD8 compartments, likely arising from convergent recombination.

This CDR3 has 14 amino acids. CDR1 is LNHDA and CDR2 is SQIVND in the germline V gene (reference sequence). Trimming left V 8 bases short and J 7 bases short, with 18 bases between. 5'RACE template switching added a universal primer site and UMIs to TCR cDNA. TCRdb re-called the 5' RACE reads with MiXCR, one entry per CDR3 protein. Among more than 95,000 distinct CDR3 sequences listed, 8.9% were seen once. Regarding this clonotype: Its cognate antigen is unknown.

This receptor was obtained from a young man who received the YFV17D yellow fever vaccine. The rearrangement links TRBV19 to TRBJ1-5; D unclear. Source: CD8+ T cells sorted from PBMCs, taken on the day of the yellow fever booster vaccination. CDR3 amino acids: CASREESSRQPQHF. The CDR3 coding sequence is TGTGCCAGTCGAGAGGAGTCATCCCGGCAGCCCCAGCATTTT.